The subject of this entry is one T cell receptor beta chain. Its antigen is still unknown. This table comes from immunoSEQ multiplex PCR, and its TCRdb copy is limited to in-frame clones, with some not included. Of roughly 97,000 clones listed, roughly 88% are singletons. The data were obtained in a study of T cell responses to AZD1222 COVID-19 vaccine. Germline V gene data show CDR1 as SGHTA and CDR2 as FQGTGA. CDR3 size: 13 residues. V gave up 3 bases and J gave up 6 bases; unmatched junction bases: 5. General observations from the study: When two AZD1222 doses had been given, Spike-specific TCR breadth and depth rose. There were repertoire samples only from the period after the peak T cell response.

The TCR sequence derives from an adult in good health. Material: peripheral blood, obtained on day 0 of AZD1222 vaccination. The V call is TRBV7-3, the J call TRBJ2-7, with 7 nucleotides matching TRBD1. CDR3 loop: CASSFRQGSEQYF. The CDR3 DNA is TGTGCCAGCAGCTTCCGACAGGGTTCCGAGCAGTACTTC. Based on the CDR3 plus reference TRBV7-3 and TRBJ2-7, the full variable domain is GAGVSQTPSNKVTEKGKYVELRCDPISGHTALYWYRQSLGQGPEFLIYFQGTGAADDSGLPNDRFFAVRPEGSVSTLKIQRTERGDSAVYLCASSFRQGSEQYFGPGTRLTVT.